This TCR beta chain was profiled in a study of blood T cell repertoires in COVID-19. Background on the study: Samples came from the United States, Italy and Spain, spanning acute and convalescent COVID-19. Sources were T cells, B-cell-depleted T cells, or PBMCs; the material itself was cDNA or gDNA.

V was trimmed by 5 bases and J by 5 bases, leaving 18 bases between them. The CDR3 consists of 15 residues. Per germline, CDR1 SEHNR and CDR2 FQNEAQ (reference sequence). As originally analysed: Reference gene primer amplification yielded estimated nucleated cell counts. Repertoires were generated with immunoSEQ multiplex PCR, while TCRdb's copy carries only in-frame clones and drops some. The D gene and trimming were derived from the DNA, and the V and J assignments and clone size from that table. The sample carries roughly 220,000 clones, 70% to 90% recorded once. The clonotype originates from a man in his fifties who had recovered from COVID-19. The genes are TRBV7-9 and TRBJ2-5; possibly TRBD2 for D (7 bases). The sample consisted of peripheral blood. The CDR3 nucleotides are TGTGCCAGCAGCCCCAGGCGGGGGCGTCGGGAGACCCAGTACTTC. As protein: CASSPRRGRRETQYF.